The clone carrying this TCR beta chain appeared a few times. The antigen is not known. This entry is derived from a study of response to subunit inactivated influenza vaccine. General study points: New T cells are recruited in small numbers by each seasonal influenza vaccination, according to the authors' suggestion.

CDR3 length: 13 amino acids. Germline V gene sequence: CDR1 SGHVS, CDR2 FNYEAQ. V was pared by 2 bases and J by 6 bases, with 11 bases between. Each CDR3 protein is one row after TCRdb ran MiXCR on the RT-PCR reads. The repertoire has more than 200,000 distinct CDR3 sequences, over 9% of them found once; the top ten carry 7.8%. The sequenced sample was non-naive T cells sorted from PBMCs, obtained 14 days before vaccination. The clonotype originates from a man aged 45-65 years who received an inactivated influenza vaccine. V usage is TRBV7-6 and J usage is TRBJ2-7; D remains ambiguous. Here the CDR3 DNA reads TGTGCCAGCAGCTTAAAGGCCCCGGGCGAGCAGTACTTC. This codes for CASSLKAPGEQYF.